The 19 T cell receptor beta chains given below trace back to one sample, sequenced in a study of T cell responses to AZD1222 COVID-19 vaccine. Some clones are missing from TCRdb's copy, which holds only in-frame ones; the method was immunoSEQ multiplex PCR. The sample yields roughly 100,000 clones, around 90% seen once. Sequencing was performed on peripheral blood, taken on day 0 of AZD1222 vaccination. These receptors all stem from an adult in good health.

V and J are TRBV30 and TRBJ1-3, with 7 bases matching TRBD1. The CDR3 totals 19 residues. Looked up from germline, CDR1 is GTSNPN and CDR2 is SVGIG (reference sequence). V shed 0 bases, J shed 3 bases, and the junction held 17 bases outside the gene matches. The CDR3 DNA reads TGTGCCTGGAGTGTACTCTGGCCCAAGGCAGGGGGTTTTGGAAACACCATATATTTT. As protein: CAWSVLWPKAGGFGNTIYF. Complete variable domain (other parts from reference TRBV30 and TRBJ1-3): SQTIHQWPATLVQPVGSPLSLECTVEGTSNPNLYWYRQAAGRGLQLLFYSVGIGQISSEVPQNLSASRPQDRQFILSSKKLLLSDSGFYLCAWSVLWPKAGGFGNTIYFGEGSWLTVV.

V usage is TRBV18 and J usage is TRBJ1-2, with 9 nucleotides matching TRBD1. Per germline, CDR1 KGHSH and CDR2 LQKENI. J lost 7 bases, V lost 0 bases, and 6 bases had no gene match. The CDR3 covers 15 residues. Here the CDR3 reads CASSPPGQGVSGYTF. CDR3 DNA: TGTGCCAGCTCACCACCGGGACAGGGAGTTTCTGGCTACACCTTC.

This clone was counted a single time. The V and J genes are TRBV14 and TRBJ1-2, with a tentative D call TRBD1 (5 bases). From germline, CDR1 is SGHDN and CDR2 FVKESK. The V gene lost 6 bases and the J gene lost 8 bases, with 13 bases spanning the gap. This CDR3 spans 12 amino acids. CDR3 in DNA: TGTGCCAGCAGTTTACAAGGGGTGGGCTACACCTTC. It encodes CASSLQGVGYTF.

The chain recombines TRBV7-2 with TRBJ2-5, with D uncertain. This CDR3 has 16 amino acids. CDR1 SGHTA and CDR2 FQGNSA come from the germline V gene. V was cut by 1 base and J by 5 bases, with 17 bases left in between. The CDR3 reads CASSLGPRTSRETQYF. The CDR3 DNA sequence: TGTGCCAGCAGCTTAGGGCCCCGGACCTCCCGCGAGACCCAGTACTTC.

This chain joins TRBV12-3 or TRBV12-4 and TRBJ2-1; no firm D call. The CDR3 is 11 amino acids. V lost 3 bases to trimming and J lost 7 bases, with 4 bases between them. For the CDR3, the DNA is TGTGCCAGCAGTTTTGGGAATGAGCAGTTCTTC. It encodes CASSFGNEQFF.

The genes are TRBV11-2 and TRBJ1-4; 7 nucleotides agree with TRBD1. The CDR3 loop spans 15 amino acids. The V segment lost 1 base and the J segment 8 bases; nucleotides outside the gene matches: 7. Germline V gene data show CDR1 as SGHAT and CDR2 as FQNNGV. CDR3 bases: TGTGCCAGCAGCTTAGCCCGACAGGGAAACGAAAAACTGTTTTTT. Its translation: CASSLARQGNEKLFF.

This chain uses TRBV30 with TRBJ1-6; the D gene is possibly TRBD1 (5 bases). V was shortened by 4 bases and J by 7 bases, with 11 bases between the two germline ends. CDR1 is GTSNPN, CDR2 SVGIG, per germline (reference sequence). CDR3 length equals 13 residues. The CDR3 sequence is CAWKRDPNSPLHF. DNA of the CDR3: TGTGCCTGGAAACGGGACCCCAATTCACCCCTCCACTTT.

The chain couples TRBV11-2 to TRBJ1-5, with D unresolved. The CDR3 contains 15 residues. Trimming left V 3 bases short and J 1 base short, with 10 bases between. From germline, CDR1 is SGHAT and CDR2 FQNNGV. The CDR3 reads CASSFNTGSNQPQHF. The CDR3 DNA is TGTGCCAGCAGCTTTAACACGGGGAGCAATCAGCCCCAGCATTTT.

Only one count was recorded for this clone. V is TRBV6-5 and J is TRBJ2-5; 8 nucleotides align to TRBD1. From germline, CDR1 is MNHEY and CDR2 SVGAGI. V lost 4 bases, J lost 3 bases, and 4 bases stayed unmatched. There are 14 residues in the CDR3. In DNA, the CDR3 is TGTGCCAGCAGTTCAGGGGGCGCAAAAGAGACCCAGTACTTC. The encoded protein is CASSSGGAKETQYF.

V gene TRBV29-1 combines with J gene TRBJ2-7; 7 nucleotides match TRBD1. Germline CDR1 reads SQVTM; CDR2 reads ANQGSEA. Unmatched junction bases numbered 7, after V lost 2 bases and J lost 6 bases. CDR3 length equals 13 residues. CDR3 in DNA: TGCAGCGTTGAAACAGGGGAAGGAAGCGAGCAGTACTTC. This sequence encodes CSVETGEGSEQYF.

The chain links TRBV4-1 to TRBJ2-3, with TRBD2 matching 7 bases. Trimming took 0 bases from V and 1 from J; bases not matched to a gene: 10. This CDR3 region has 18 residues. CDR1 is MGHRA and CDR2 is YSYEKL in the germline V gene. CDR3 DNA: TGCGCCAGCAGCCAAGATCAGTCACGGGGGGTCCGCACAGATACGCAGTATTTT. Its protein is CASSQDQSRGVRTDTQYF.

The table lists this clone with a few counts. The V and J genes are TRBV6-5 and TRBJ2-3, with a weak D call TRBD2 (6 bases). The CDR3 spans 15 residues. Trimming took 7 bases from V and 4 from J, leaving 18 bases between them. Germline V gene data show CDR1 as MNHEY and CDR2 as SVGAGI. This CDR3 reads CASMASASGADTQYF. In DNA form, the CDR3 reads TGTGCCAGCATGGCTAGCGCCTCGGGGGCAGATACGCAGTATTTT.

The chain joins TRBV4-1 to TRBJ2-7, with a tentative D call TRBD1 (6 bases). Trimming removed 3 bases at V and 5 bases at J, with 14 bases between. The CDR3 has 14 residues. From germline, CDR1 is MGHRA and CDR2 YSYEKL. CDR3 amino acids: CASSQEDRSDEQYF. The CDR3, as DNA: TGCGCCAGCAGCCAGGAAGACAGGTCCGACGAGCAGTACTTC.

The chain uses TRBV19 and TRBJ1-2; 7 bases agree with TRBD1. Looked up from germline, CDR1 is LNHDA and CDR2 is SQIVND (reference sequence). Trimming at V came to 6 bases and at J to 6 bases, leaving 7 bases not matched to a gene. This CDR3 has 13 amino acids. The DNA for the CDR3 is TGTGCCAGTAGCCAAACAGGGGACAATGGCTACACCTTC. It is translated as CASSQTGDNGYTF. Combining the CDR3 with reference TRBV19 and TRBJ1-2 gives the whole variable domain DGGITQSPKYLFRKEGQNVTLSCEQNLNHDAMYWYRQDPGQGLRLIYYSQIVNDFQKGDIAEGYSVSREKKESFPLTVTSAQKNPTAFYLCASSQTGDNGYTFGSGTRLTVV.

This chain connects TRBV14 to TRBJ2-1; 11 bases align to TRBD2. The CDR3 spans 15 residues. CDR1 is SGHDN and CDR2 is FVKESK in the germline V gene. J was trimmed by 9 bases and V by 2 bases; bases with no gene match: 6. DNA of the CDR3: TGTGCCAGCAGCCAAACCCTAGCGGGAGGCGGTGAGCAGTTCTTC. Translation: CASSQTLAGGGEQFF.

The V and J genes are TRBV30 and TRBJ1-3; no definite D call. CDR3 length: 10 amino acids. The V and J ends lost 2 bases and 7 bases respectively, with 3 bases between them. Germline-derived CDR1 and CDR2 are GTSNPN and SVGIG (reference sequence). The CDR3 DNA reads TGTGCCTGGAGTTTTAACACCATATATTTT. It is translated as CAWSFNTIYF.

The chain employs TRBV5-1 and TRBJ2-5; D gene ambiguous. V was shortened by 5 bases and J by 1 base, with 9 bases between the two germline ends. Germline values: CDR1 SGHRS, CDR2 YFSETQ. This CDR3 has 13 residues. CDR3 sequence: CASRDGIQETQYF. CDR3 DNA: TGCGCCAGCAGGGACGGAATCCAAGAGACCCAGTACTTC.

The V call is TRBV28, the J call TRBJ2-3; 8 positions match TRBD2. Germline CDR1 MDHEN, CDR2 SYDVKM. V was clipped by 10 bases and J by 2 bases; unmatched bases: 5. The CDR3 spans 13 residues. The CDR3 coding sequence is TGTGCCATCTTAGCGGGGAACACAGATACGCAGTATTTT. It encodes CAILAGNTDTQYF.

The V gene is TRBV27, the J gene TRBJ1-1; D is unclear. The V end lost 6 bases, the J end lost 0 bases, and 14 bases lay between the germline ends. Looked up from germline, CDR1 is MNHEY and CDR2 is SMNVEV (reference sequence). The CDR3 is 15 residues long. This chain's CDR3 is CASSSDGFMNTEAFF. CDR3 DNA: TGTGCCAGCAGCTCTGACGGATTCATGAACACTGAAGCTTTCTTT.